The next 15 T cell receptor beta chains were all read from a single sample in a study of technical replicates of blood from several donors. Clones were sequenced by immunoSEQ multiplex PCR, and TCRdb holds only the in-frame ones, with some missing. The profile shows fewer than 85,000 clones, roughly 94% of them singletons. Material: T cells isolated from PBMCs. The receptors were sampled from a human donor in good health.

The genes are TRBV5-1 and TRBJ1-6; 7 bases line up with TRBD1. CDR3 length equals 15 residues. The germline gives CDR1 SGHRS, CDR2 YFSETQ. The V and J ends lost 0 bases and 9 bases, in that order; junction bases with no gene match: 6. The CDR3 DNA sequence: TGCGCCAGCAGCTTGGGGCAGGGGGGAGGTTCACCCCTCCACTTT. Translated, it gives CASSLGQGGGSPLHF.

Concerning this clone: At one of its ends the junction is not consistent with the germline gene, which may arise from a read error. V is TRBV7-2 and J is TRBJ2-7; 10 positions agree with TRBD1. The V gene's germline CDR1 is SGHTA and CDR2 FQGNSA. The CDR3 sequence is 11 residues long. The CDR3 region is CASSEGTGENF. CDR3 sequence (DNA): TGTGCCAGCAGCGAGGGGACAGGGGAGAACTTC.

The J gene is TRBJ1-2, the V gene TRBV29-1, with TRBD1 matching 7 bases. Germline-derived CDR1 and CDR2 are SQVTM and ANQGSEA. J gave up 4 bases and V 7 bases, and 9 bases lay outside the gene matches. The CDR3 totals 13 residues. The CDR3 DNA reads as TGCAGCGCGTCGGGGACAGCTTTCTATGGCTACACCTTC. Its translation is CSASGTAFYGYTF.

The CDR3 DNA is TGTGCCAGCAGCCCAAACAGGGCAGGTCAGCCCCAGCATTTT. Translating it yields CASSPNRAGQPQHF. The chain joins TRBV4-2 to TRBJ1-5; a weak D match, TRBD1 (6 bases). Germline CDR1 LGHNA, CDR2 YNFKEQ. The CDR3 is made up of 14 amino acids. Trimming cost V 4 bases and J 6 bases, with 13 bases left between them.

The V gene is TRBV6-4, the J gene TRBJ2-5; 10 bases line up with TRBD2. This CDR3 has 15 amino acids. The trim removed 0 bases at V and 4 bases at J, leaving 2 bases unmatched. The germline gives CDR1 MRHNA, CDR2 SNTAGT. In DNA form, the CDR3 reads TGTGCCAGCAGTGACTCAGCGGGAGGGGGAGAGACCCAGTACTTC. It yields the protein CASSDSAGGGETQYF.

A note on this clone: One end of the junction varies from germline; a read error may be responsible. This sequence joins TRBV6-5 and TRBJ2-7; TRBD2 matches 9 bases. CDR3 size: 15 residues. Germline V CDR1 and CDR2: MNHEY, SVGAGI. The CDR3 here is CASSPHGLAGYGQYF. The CDR3 DNA is TGTGCCAGCAGTCCGCACGGGCTAGCGGGATACGGGCAGTACTTC.

The J gene is TRBJ1-5, the V gene TRBV4-1; 8 positions agree with TRBD1. Germline V gives CDR1 MGHRA, CDR2 YSYEKL. The CDR3 loop spans 16 amino acids. V gave up 4 bases and J gave up 6 bases; unmatched junction bases: 11. CDR3 DNA sequence: TGCGCCAGCAGCCCTGTTCCGGCCAGGGGGCCTCAGCCCCAGCATTTT. It is translated as CASSPVPARGPQPQHF.

V is TRBV28 and J is TRBJ1-2; a weak D match, TRBD1 (6 bases). Trimming left V 5 bases short and J 7 bases short, with 29 bases between. The CDR3 length is 18 residues. Germline CDR1 MDHEN, CDR2 SYDVKM. Here the CDR3 reads CASSPRTWGPSEAGGYTF. Written as DNA, the CDR3 is TGTGCCAGCAGTCCAAGGACTTGGGGGCCTTCGGAGGCAGGTGGCTACACCTTC.

The rearrangement links TRBV6-1 to TRBJ1-2; 7 bases map to TRBD1. Trimming at V came to 7 bases and at J to 0 bases, leaving 8 bases not matched to a gene. This CDR3 has 15 amino acids. Per the germline V gene, CDR1 is MNHNS and CDR2 is SASEGT. The CDR3 DNA sequence: TGTGCCAGCATGAGGTCCGGGACAGCTAACTATGGCTACACCTTC. Amino acids: CASMRSGTANYGYTF.

Here the CDR3 DNA reads TGCGCCAGCAGCCAACCCAGGGACAAGCGGTTCGGCGAGCAGTACTTC. This translates into CASSQPRDKRFGEQYF. The rearrangement uses TRBV4-1 and TRBJ2-7, with a weak D call TRBD1 (6 bases). The CDR3 contains 16 residues. The germline CDR1 and CDR2 sequences are MGHRA and YSYEKL. With 2 bases removed from V and 6 bases from J, the gap between germline ends came to 20 bases.

The V gene is TRBV5-4, the J gene TRBJ2-5, with 7 bases fitting TRBD2. The CDR3 consists of 17 residues. Germline loops: CDR1 SGHNT, CDR2 YYREEE (reference sequence). V trimming: 2 bases; J trimming: 5 bases; junction bases outside the gene matches: 15. The DNA of the CDR3 is TGTGCCAGCAGCTTAGGATCTTCCGGGGGGATGGGGGAGACCCAGTACTTC. Translation: CASSLGSSGGMGETQYF.

The rearrangement links TRBV4-1 to TRBJ2-1; D possibly corresponds to TRBD1 (6 bases). Trimming removed 1 base from V and 6 bases from J, with 19 bases in between. Per the germline V gene, CDR1 is MGHRA and CDR2 is YSYEKL. The CDR3 runs 17 residues. CDR3 residues: CASSQAQTGHDSNEQFF. Written as DNA, the CDR3 is TGCGCCAGCAGCCAAGCCCAGACAGGCCACGACTCCAATGAGCAGTTCTTC.

The gene calls are TRBV4-1 and TRBJ2-7; 7 bases line up with TRBD1. V shed 1 base, J shed 4 bases, and the junction held 7 bases outside the gene matches. The CDR3 is 15 residues long. From germline, CDR1 is MGHRA and CDR2 YSYEKL. In DNA, the CDR3 is TGCGCCAGCAGCCAAGCCAGGGGGATCTTTTACGAGCAGTACTTC. Encoded protein: CASSQARGIFYEQYF.

This clone was recorded only once. The rearrangement uses TRBV5-1 and TRBJ1-1, with D uncertain. The CDR3 spans 14 residues. V shed 2 bases and J shed 0 bases, with 8 bases lying between them. Germline V gene sequence: CDR1 SGHRS, CDR2 YFSETQ. This chain's CDR3 is CASSLSSVNTEAFF. CDR3 DNA: TGCGCCAGCAGCTTAAGTTCGGTGAACACTGAAGCTTTCTTT.

The chain uses TRBV9 and TRBJ2-7; a possible D gene is TRBD1 (5 bases). The length of the CDR3 is 14 residues. V was trimmed by 4 bases and J by 3 bases, leaving 14 bases between them. Germline V gives CDR1 SGDLS, CDR2 YYNGEE. CDR3 nucleotides: TGTGCCAGCAGCCTAACAGTCCAGGGCTACGAGCAGTACTTC. Protein product: CASSLTVQGYEQYF.